This paragraph reports one TCR beta chain. Its antigen is not known. The data belong to a study of cytomegalovirus exposure and HLA in healthy donors. General observations from the study: V- and J-gene trimming in TCR beta was tied to a missense DCLRE1C variant by an analysis performed later. An analysis that was carried out later associated 16,000 or so TCR beta sequences with HLA alleles at 0.05 false discovery rate. Most subjects' HLA-A and HLA-B alleles were reportedly predicted from TCR beta sequences.

Donors counted as nominally healthy when sampled, yet unrecorded immune exposures were likely. Primers for the PCR totalled 60 Vbeta and 13 Jbeta. Repertoires were generated with immunoSEQ multiplex PCR, while TCRdb's copy carries only in-frame clones and drops some. The repertoire holds fewer than 180,000 clones, about four fifths seen once, with around 6.5% in the top ten. Germline V gene lookup returns CDR1 MDHEN and CDR2 SYDVKM. CDR3 size: 14 residues. J gave up 6 bases and V 3 bases, and 2 bases lay outside the gene matches. The sequence was collected from a man in his forties or fifties in good health and CMV-seropositive. Input material: PBMCs. This chain joins TRBV28 and TRBJ2-7; 13 bases fit TRBD2. CDR3 residues: CASSFGLAGAEQYF. The CDR3 nucleotides are TGTGCCAGCAGTTTCGGACTAGCGGGAGCCGAGCAGTACTTC.